A selection of T cell receptor beta chains follows, all from one sample in a study of Ad26.COV2.S vaccination and SARS-CoV-2 variants. Sequenced by immunoSEQ multiplex PCR; TCRdb stores in-frame clones only, minus some. The sample lists some 350,000 clones, roughly 90% seen once, with 5% to 6.5% in the top ten. This specimen was peripheral blood, taken in a trial of Ad26.COV2.S vaccine versus placebo. The source of these receptors is a person between 18 and 65 years old who received the Ad26.COV2.S COVID-19 vaccine or a placebo. Each CDR3 is given with its conserved first and last residue. The D gene is left open where the match is weak. The size field is filled for only some rows; it gives once, few, many or a size class.

D	V	size	J	DNA	CDR3
.	TRBV10-3	.	TRBJ2-5	TGTGCCATCAGTGAGTCGCAGGGGGGGAGAGAGACCCAGTACTTC	CAISESQGGRETQYF
.	TRBV19	.	TRBJ2-2	TGTGCCAGTAGCACCCTCAGGGGGGCGAACACCGGGGAGCTGTTTTTT	CASSTLRGANTGELFF
TRBD1	TRBV9	.	TRBJ1-6	TGTGCCAGCAGCGTAAGACAGGGAGGTTCACCCCTCCACTTT	CASSVRQGGSPLHF
.	TRBV27	.	TRBJ1-2	TGTGCCAGCAGGACCGGGACCGGGGGCTACACCTTC	CASRTGTGGYTF
.	TRBV19	.	TRBJ1-1	TGTGCCAGTACACTCGGGGAGAAAGCTTTCTTT	CASTLGEKAFF
TRBD1	TRBV18	.	TRBJ2-5	TGTGCCAGCTCACCGGGGCAGGGGGTCGAGACCCAGTACTTC	CASSPGQGVETQYF
.	TRBV19	.	TRBJ2-7	TGTGCCAGTTCCACCGCCTACGAGCAGTACTTC	CASSTAYEQYF
.	TRBV6-1	.	TRBJ2-7	TGTGCCAGCAGTGAAGGACTTCTAGCCCCCTATTCCTACGAGCAGTACTTC	CASSEGLLAPYSYEQYF
.	TRBV4-3	.	TRBJ2-7	TGCGCCAGCAGCCCGGGATCCTACTCCTACGAGCAGTACTTC	CASSPGSYSYEQYF
.	TRBV5-6	.	TRBJ1-6	TGTGCCAGCAGCCTCGGGACCCTTAGTTCACCCCTCCACTTT	CASSLGTLSSPLHF
.	TRBV19	.	TRBJ1-5	TGTGCCAGTACCCTCGTGGGCAGGGCTAGCAATCAGCCCCAGCATTTT	CASTLVGRASNQPQHF
.	TRBV4-3	.	TRBJ2-3	TGCGCCAGCAGCCAAGGAGGGGGGGCAGATACGCAGTATTTT	CASSQGGGADTQYF
.	TRBV25-1	.	TRBJ1-2	TGTCCCAGACATCTTTCCTATGGCTACACCTTC	CPRHLSYGYTF
.	TRBV19	.	TRBJ2-7	TGTGCCACTAGCCGACAGGACCCCTACGAGCAGTACTTC	CATSRQDPYEQYF
.	TRBV19	.	TRBJ2-2	TGTGCCAGTAGTATAGGGGGCGGGAACACCGGGGAGCTGTTTTTT	CASSIGGGNTGELFF
.	TRBV10-2	.	TRBJ1-1	TGCGCCAGCGGGGACACTGAAGCTTTCTTT	CASGDTEAFF
.	TRBV11-2	.	TRBJ1-1	TGTGCCAGCAGCTTAGGGGCCGGACCGAACACTGAAGCTTTCTTT	CASSLGAGPNTEAFF
.	TRBV6-5	.	TRBJ1-2	TGTGCCAGCGGACTGAATAGCCCGGCGGGCTACACCTTC	CASGLNSPAGYTF
.	TRBV4-1	.	TRBJ2-5	TGCGCCAGCAGCCAAGCCGGGGGCCCGCGTTGGGAGACCCAGTACTTC	CASSQAGGPRWETQYF
.	TRBV4-2	.	TRBJ2-3	TGTGCCAGCAGCGAGATAAACCCGGGACTCACAGATACGCAGTATTTT	CASSEINPGLTDTQYF
.	TRBV27	.	TRBJ1-2	TGTGCCAGCAGTTTTGGCAGGGGCAGCTATGGCTACACCTTC	CASSFGRGSYGYTF
.	TRBV18	.	TRBJ1-6	TGTGCCAGCTCACCTGTTAACAGGGAGGCTCATTCACCCCTCCACTTT	CASSPVNREAHSPLHF
TRBD1	TRBV27	few	TRBJ1-5	TGTGCCAGCAGCGGGAGGGGGGACAGCCCTAATCAGCCCCAGCATTTT	CASSGRGDSPNQPQHF
.	TRBV29-1	.	TRBJ2-1	TGCAGCGTAACTCTCAATGAGCAGTTCTTC	CSVTLNEQFF
.	TRBV12-5	few	TRBJ1-3	TGTGCTAGTGGTTTGGTAATCAGTAACTCTGGAAACACCATATATTTT	CASGLVISNSGNTIYF
.	TRBV7-9	.	TRBJ2-1	TGTGCCAGCAGCTCCGGGACCGCGACCTACAATGAGCAGTTCTTC	CASSSGTATYNEQFF
.	TRBV11-2	.	TRBJ2-3	TGTGCCAGCACCCAGAAGGAGCGGTACACAGATACGCAGTATTTT	CASTQKERYTDTQYF
.	TRBV9	.	TRBJ1-1	TGTGCCAGCAGCTCAGGAGACAGGTTGAACACTGAAGCTTTCTTT	CASSSGDRLNTEAFF
.	TRBV3-1/TRBV3-2	.	TRBJ2-7	TGTGCCAGCAGCCAAATTGTCCCCTACGAGCAGTACTTC	CASSQIVPYEQYF
TRBD1	TRBV5-1	.	TRBJ1-1	TGCGCCAGCAGTAGCGACCCGGGACAGGGCTATGAAGCTTTCTTT	CASSSDPGQGYEAFF
.	TRBV9	.	TRBJ1-6	TGTGCCAGTACGGGGGAACAGGGAACCGGTAATTCACCCCTCCACTTT	CASTGEQGTGNSPLHF
.	TRBV15	.	TRBJ2-3	TGTGCCACCAGCAGAGTGGTGGCAGATACGCAGTATTTT	CATSRVVADTQYF
.	TRBV2	.	TRBJ1-2	TGTGCCAGCAGTGAAGGGACAGCTTATGGCTACACCTTC	CASSEGTAYGYTF
.	TRBV18	few	TRBJ1-1	TGTGCCAGCTCACCAGGGACCCCTGGGTCTGAAGCTTTCTTT	CASSPGTPGSEAFF
TRBD1	TRBV13	.	TRBJ1-1	TGTGCCAGCAGCTTGTCGACAGGGATGAACACTGAAGCTTTCTTT	CASSLSTGMNTEAFF
.	TRBV18	.	TRBJ2-6	TGTGCCAGCTCCCAGGGGCAAGCCAGCTCTGGGGCCAACGTCCTGACTTTC	CASSQGQASSGANVLTF
.	TRBV5-1	.	TRBJ2-5	TGCGCCAGCAGCTTGGCCTCTGCGGGTGGGACCCAGTACTTC	CASSLASAGGTQYF
TRBD1	TRBV4-3	once	TRBJ1-1	TGCGCCAGCAGCCAGGACAGGGGTGGGCCTGAAGCTTTCTTT	CASSQDRGGPEAFF
TRBD2	TRBV11-2	.	TRBJ2-5	TGTGCCAGCAGCGGGGCCATAGCGGGGATAATGGGGACCCAGTACTTC	CASSGAIAGIMGTQYF
TRBD1	TRBV23-1	.	TRBJ1-1	TGCGCCAGCAGTCAACCACTGAGACCGGGACAGGGCGCCCGGGAAGCTTTCTTT	CASSQPLRPGQGAREAFF
.	TRBV13	.	TRBJ2-1	TGTGCCAGCAGCCCCCTTACGACCTCCTACAATGAGCAGTTCTTC	CASSPLTTSYNEQFF
TRBD1	TRBV6-6	.	TRBJ1-4	TGTGCCAGCAGCTACTCGGGACAGGGCGACGATGAAAAACTGTTTTTT	CASSYSGQGDDEKLFF
.	TRBV5-1	few	TRBJ2-7	TGCGCCAGCAGCTTGGAGATGGAGGCCTACGAGCAGTACTTC	CASSLEMEAYEQYF
.	TRBV11-2	.	TRBJ2-5	TGTGCCAGCGGGGGGGCGGGGGCCCCGAGGACCCAGTACTTC	CASGGAGAPRTQYF
.	TRBV6-6	.	TRBJ2-6	TGTGCCAGCAGTTACTCAGGGAGCTCTGGGGCCAACGTCCTGACTTTC	CASSYSGSSGANVLTF
.	TRBV18	.	TRBJ2-2	TGTGCCAGCTCCCGCTTAGACTCGAACACCGGGGAGCTGTTTTTT	CASSRLDSNTGELFF